The 14 T cell receptor beta chains in this list originate from one sample, sequenced in a study of T cell responses to AZD1222 COVID-19 vaccine. Sequenced by immunoSEQ multiplex PCR; TCRdb stores in-frame clones only, minus some. The sample lists 250,000 to 300,000 clones, almost 95% occurring once. The material sequenced was peripheral blood, taken 28 days after the second AZD1222 dose. The source of these receptors is an adult who received the AZD1222 COVID-19 vaccine.

The chain employs TRBV10-3 and TRBJ1-1, with TRBD1 matching over 9 bases. Germline V CDR1 and CDR2: ENHRY, SYGVKD. V lost 10 bases, J lost 3 bases, and 6 bases stayed unmatched. This CDR3 is built from 13 residues. CDR3 loop: CAKRDRADTEAFF. The CDR3 DNA reads TGTGCCAAGCGGGACAGGGCGGACACTGAAGCTTTCTTT.

Turning to this clone: At one of its ends the junction is not consistent with the germline gene, which may arise from a read error. This sequence joins TRBV24-1 and TRBJ1-1, with D unclear. The CDR3 runs to 13 residues. In germline, CDR1 is KGHDR, CDR2 SFDVKD. The CDR3 region has the DNA TGTGCCACCAGTGATAAGAAAGGCCTAAGTATCATCTTT. This translates into CATSDKKGLSIIF.

This rearrangement joins TRBV28 to TRBJ1-2, with 8 bases aligning to TRBD1. This CDR3 region has 14 residues. V lost 4 bases and J lost 4; bases outside the gene matches: 5. Looked up from germline, CDR1 is MDHEN and CDR2 is SYDVKM. The CDR3 loop reads CASSWMDRAYGYTF. CDR3 coding DNA: TGTGCCAGCAGTTGGATGGACAGGGCCTATGGCTACACCTTC.

J is TRBJ1-1 and V is TRBV19; 7 bases agree with TRBD1. Unmatched junction bases numbered 18, after V lost 3 bases and J lost 8 bases. The CDR3 has 17 residues. Germline CDR1 is LNHDA and CDR2 is SQIVND (reference sequence). DNA of the CDR3: TGTGCCAGTAGTATGGCTAGGGACAGCCGGGTGGGTCTCGAAGCTTTCTTT. It encodes CASSMARDSRVGLEAFF. The full variable domain, rest sourced from reference TRBV19 and TRBJ1-1, is DGGITQSPKYLFRKEGQNVTLSCEQNLNHDAMYWYRQDPGQGLRLIYYSQIVNDFQKGDIAEGYSVSREKKESFPLTVTSAQKNPTAFYLCASSMARDSRVGLEAFFGQGTRLTVV.

The chain carries TRBV19 and TRBJ2-1; D gene uncertain. From germline, CDR1 is LNHDA and CDR2 SQIVND (reference sequence). There are 13 residues in the CDR3. Trimming took 2 bases from V and 8 from J, leaving 10 bases between them. In DNA form, the CDR3 reads TGTGCCAGTAGTATAATCCAGCTCGATGAGCAGTTCTTC. Its translation is CASSIIQLDEQFF.

This clone has only a few counts. CDR3 protein: CASSLEGVPTEAFF. The CDR3 DNA sequence: TGTGCCAGCAGCTTAGAGGGGGTCCCCACTGAAGCTTTCTTT. The chain is built from TRBV7-9 and TRBJ1-1; a weak D match, TRBD1 (6 bases). CDR3 length: 14 residues. Trimming pared 1 base from V and 4 bases from J, leaving 10 bases between. Germline V gene lookup returns CDR1 SEHNR and CDR2 FQNEAQ (reference sequence).

The chain employs TRBV2 and TRBJ2-3; no clear D. The CDR3 covers 15 residues. Germline V lookup: CDR1 SNHLY, CDR2 FYNNEI. Trimming removed 6 bases from V and 3 bases from J, with 16 bases in between. The CDR3 DNA reads as TGTGCCAGCAGGACTGTCGTCGGTGGTACAGATACGCAGTATTTT. This gives the protein CASRTVVGGTDTQYF.

About this clone itself: The junction does not match germline at one end; this may be a read error. The chain combines TRBV2 with TRBJ2-5; TRBD1 agrees at 9 bases. Germline CDR1 reads SNHLY; CDR2 reads FYNNEI. The length of the CDR3 is 16 residues. CDR3 in amino acids: CASSWDRAWAQETQNF. CDR3 coding DNA: TGTGCCAGCAGCTGGGACAGGGCCTGGGCACAAGAGACCCAGAACTTC.

The chain combines TRBV28 with TRBJ2-7; TRBD1 matches 10 bases. The CDR3 is made up of 15 amino acids. Germline V lookup: CDR1 MDHEN, CDR2 SYDVKM. The trim removed 4 bases at V and 3 bases at J, leaving 6 bases unmatched. For the CDR3, the DNA is TGTGCCAGCAGTTCGGGACAGGGGCTCAACTACGAGCAGTACTTC. As protein: CASSSGQGLNYEQYF.

The J gene is TRBJ1-6, the V gene TRBV5-1; a weak D match, TRBD1 (5 bases). The germline V gene encodes CDR1 SGHRS and CDR2 YFSETQ. The CDR3 runs 14 residues. Trimming stripped 2 bases from V and 11 bases from J, with 14 bases between. CDR3 DNA: TGCGCCAGCAGCTTTCAACAGGAGGGGACACCCCTCCACTTT. This gives the protein CASSFQQEGTPLHF.

This clone was observed once. The V and J genes are TRBV19 and TRBJ1-5; possible D gene TRBD1, 6 bases. Germline V gene data show CDR1 as LNHDA and CDR2 as SQIVND (reference sequence). The CDR3 runs 15 residues. With 3 bases removed from V and 1 base from J, the gap between germline ends came to 10 bases. CDR3 coding DNA: TGTGCCAGTAGTATTGACAGGAAGAGCAATCAGCCCCAGCATTTT. It is translated as CASSIDRKSNQPQHF. Based on the CDR3 plus reference TRBV19 and TRBJ1-5, the full variable domain is DGGITQSPKYLFRKEGQNVTLSCEQNLNHDAMYWYRQDPGQGLRLIYYSQIVNDFQKGDIAEGYSVSREKKESFPLTVTSAQKNPTAFYLCASSIDRKSNQPQHFGDGTRLSIL.

The V call is TRBV6-2 or TRBV6-3, the J call TRBJ2-1; 11 positions agree with TRBD2. J was trimmed by 6 bases and V by 5 bases; bases with no gene match: 9. Germline V gene sequence: CDR1 MNHEY, CDR2 SVGEGT. The CDR3 contains 16 residues. The CDR3 DNA reads as TGTGCCAGCAGTCGGACTGGACTAGCGGGCAGCAATGAGCAGTTCTTC. Translating it yields CASSRTGLAGSNEQFF.

The rearrangement uses TRBV27 and TRBJ1-1, with 7 positions matching TRBD1. Germline trimming cut 8 bases from V and 5 bases from J; bases unmatched to any gene: 11. CDR3 length: 14 residues. CDR1 MNHEY and CDR2 SMNVEV come from the germline V gene (reference sequence). CDR3 in DNA: TGTGCCAGCCGGTTACAGGGGTATGGAACTGAAGCTTTCTTT. Protein: CASRLQGYGTEAFF.

The CDR3 nucleotides are TGCAGCGTTGGGCCCGACTCCTACGAGCAGTACTTC. Its protein is CSVGPDSYEQYF. The chain is built from TRBV29-1 and TRBJ2-7; D is undetermined. V shed 4 bases and J shed 0 bases, with 7 bases lying between them. Germline V gene data show CDR1 as SQVTM and CDR2 as ANQGSEA. The CDR3 totals 12 residues.